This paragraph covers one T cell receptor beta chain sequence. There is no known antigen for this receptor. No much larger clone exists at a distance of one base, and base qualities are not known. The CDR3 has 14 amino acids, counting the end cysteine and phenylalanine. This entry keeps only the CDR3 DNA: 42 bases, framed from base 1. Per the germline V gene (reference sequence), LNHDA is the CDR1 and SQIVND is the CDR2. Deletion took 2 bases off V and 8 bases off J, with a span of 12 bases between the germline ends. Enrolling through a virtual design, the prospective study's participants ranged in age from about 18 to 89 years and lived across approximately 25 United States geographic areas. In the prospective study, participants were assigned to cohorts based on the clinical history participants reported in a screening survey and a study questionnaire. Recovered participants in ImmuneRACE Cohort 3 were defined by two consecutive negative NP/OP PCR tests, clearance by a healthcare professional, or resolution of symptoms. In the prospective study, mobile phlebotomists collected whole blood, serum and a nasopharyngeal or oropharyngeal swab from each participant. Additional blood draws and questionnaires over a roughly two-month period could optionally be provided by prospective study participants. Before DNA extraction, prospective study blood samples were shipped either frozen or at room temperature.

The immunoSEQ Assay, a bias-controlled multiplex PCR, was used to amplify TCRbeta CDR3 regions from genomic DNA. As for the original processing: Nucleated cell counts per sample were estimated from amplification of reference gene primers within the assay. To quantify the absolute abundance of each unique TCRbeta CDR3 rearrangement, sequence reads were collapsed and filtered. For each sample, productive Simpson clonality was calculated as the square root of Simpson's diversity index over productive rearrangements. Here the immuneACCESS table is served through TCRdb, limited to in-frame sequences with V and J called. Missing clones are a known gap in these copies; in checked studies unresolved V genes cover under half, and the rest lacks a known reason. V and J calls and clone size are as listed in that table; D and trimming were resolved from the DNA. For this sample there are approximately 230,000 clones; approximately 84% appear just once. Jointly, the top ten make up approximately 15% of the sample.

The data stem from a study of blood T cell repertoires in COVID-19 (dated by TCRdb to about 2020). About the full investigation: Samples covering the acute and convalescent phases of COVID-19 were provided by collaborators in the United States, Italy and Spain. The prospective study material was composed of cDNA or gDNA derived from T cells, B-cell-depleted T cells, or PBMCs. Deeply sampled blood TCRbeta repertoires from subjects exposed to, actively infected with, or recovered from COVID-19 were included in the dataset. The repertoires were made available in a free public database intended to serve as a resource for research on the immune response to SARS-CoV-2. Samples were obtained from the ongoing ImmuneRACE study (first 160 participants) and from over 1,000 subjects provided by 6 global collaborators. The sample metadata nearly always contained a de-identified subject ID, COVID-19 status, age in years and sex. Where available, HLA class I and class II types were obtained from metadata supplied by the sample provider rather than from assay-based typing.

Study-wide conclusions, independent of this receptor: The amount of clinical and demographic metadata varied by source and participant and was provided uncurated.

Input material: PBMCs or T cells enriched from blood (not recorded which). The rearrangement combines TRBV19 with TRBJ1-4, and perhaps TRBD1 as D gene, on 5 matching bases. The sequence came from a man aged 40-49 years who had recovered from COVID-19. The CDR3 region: CASSIHRQQEKLFF. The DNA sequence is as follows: TGTGCCAGTAGTATACATAGACAGCAGGAAAAACTGTTTTTT.